This T cell receptor (beta chain) was profiled in a study of technical replicates of blood from a few donors listed by TCRdb under 2017. Worth noting for this clone: Its antigen is unknown. No per-base quality is available; no much larger clone lies one base away.

CDR1 and CDR2 (SGHTA, FQGNSA) derive from the germline V gene. The cysteine opens and the phenylalanine closes a CDR3 of 16 amino acids. Only CDR3 DNA remains: 48 bases, in frame from the first base. V lost 4 bases and J lost 4 bases, and the count of bases not matched to a germline gene is 7. Receptors were amplified or captured by the immunoSEQ multiplex PCR assay. Drawn from immuneACCESS, this table holds only the in-frame rearrangements with V and J called that TCRdb kept. Clones are partly lost; checked studies trace under half to an unresolved V gene and leave the rest unexplained. The sample table contains over 50,000 clones; only one count was recorded for about 86% of them. The ten largest clones capture approximately 5% of the sample.

The V and J segments used are TRBV7-2 and TRBJ2-7; 13 of the junction bases match TRBD2. The sample comprised PBMCs. The clonotype comes from a human donor in good health. Some clones in this sample may be carry-over from other donors' samples. The CDR3 region: CASSYSATSGRYEQYF. The nucleotide sequence is given as TGTGCCAGCAGCTACTCCGCGACTAGCGGGAGGTACGAGCAGTACTTC.